This TCR beta chain was found in a study of siplizumab effects on memory and regulatory T cells. A word on this clone: Its target is unknown.

This CDR3 has 14 amino acids. The J segment lost 7 bases and the V segment lost 8 bases, leaving 8 bases of the junction unmatched. In germline, CDR1 is MDHEN, CDR2 SYDVKM. Whole-study findings and limits: Both greater diversity than memory cells and a major contribution to the alloresponse seemed to characterize naive T cells. A minor fraction of alloreactive clones, and no more, mapped to unstimulated subsets.

Data came from immunoSEQ multiplex PCR; TCRdb stores just in-frame clones and leaves some out. Of 90,000 to 95,000 clones listed, approximately 93% are singletons. Sequencing was carried out using CD8+ T cells sorted from blood. The chain carries TRBV28 and TRBJ2-1; the match to TRBD2 covers 10 bases. The source of this sequence is a human donor in good health. CDR3 nucleotide sequence: TGTGCCAGCGGTAGCGGGAGGTACCTGAATGAGCAGTTCTTC. It codes for CASGSGRYLNEQFF.